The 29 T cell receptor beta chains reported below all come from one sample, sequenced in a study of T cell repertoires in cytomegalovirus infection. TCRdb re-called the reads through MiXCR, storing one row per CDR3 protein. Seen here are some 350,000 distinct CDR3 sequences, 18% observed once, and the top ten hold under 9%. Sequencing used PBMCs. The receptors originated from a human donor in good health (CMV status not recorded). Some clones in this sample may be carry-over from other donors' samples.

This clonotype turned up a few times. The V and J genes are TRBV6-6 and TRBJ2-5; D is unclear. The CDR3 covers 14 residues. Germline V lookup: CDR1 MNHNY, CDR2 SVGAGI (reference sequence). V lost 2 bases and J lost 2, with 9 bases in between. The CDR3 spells CASSYPTPQETQYF. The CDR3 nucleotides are TGTGCCAGCAGTTACCCGACACCTCAAGAGACCCAGTACTTC.

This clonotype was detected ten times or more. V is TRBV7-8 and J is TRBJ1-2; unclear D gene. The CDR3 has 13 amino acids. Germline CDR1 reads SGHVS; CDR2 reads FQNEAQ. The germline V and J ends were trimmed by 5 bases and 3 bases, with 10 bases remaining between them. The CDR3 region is CASSPVSDYGYTF. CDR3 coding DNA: TGTGCCAGCAGCCCCGTCTCGGACTATGGCTACACCTTC.

The CDR3 DNA reads as TGTGCCTGGAGTGTTAACAGGGGCACTGAAGCTTTCTTT. Its translation is CAWSVNRGTEAFF. This chain connects TRBV30 to TRBJ1-1; 7 nucleotides match TRBD1. Trimming at V came to 0 bases and at J to 4 bases, leaving 2 bases not matched to a gene. The CDR3 covers 13 residues. The germline CDR1 and CDR2 sequences are GTSNPN and SVGIG (reference sequence).

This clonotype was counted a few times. The CDR3 loop reads CASSLTSGGFEETQYF. CDR3 DNA sequence: TGTGCCAGCAGCCTCACTAGCGGGGGTTTCGAAGAGACCCAGTACTTC. The chain employs TRBV9 and TRBJ2-5, with 11 bases that match TRBD2. The CDR3 has 16 amino acids. V lost 4 bases to trimming and J lost 3 bases; unmatched junction nucleotides: 8. The germline V gene has CDR1 SGDLS and CDR2 YYNGEE.

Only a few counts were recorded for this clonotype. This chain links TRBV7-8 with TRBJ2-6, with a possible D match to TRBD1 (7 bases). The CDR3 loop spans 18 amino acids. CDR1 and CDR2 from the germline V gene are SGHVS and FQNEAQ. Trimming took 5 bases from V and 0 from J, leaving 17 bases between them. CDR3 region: CASSNRGGSRSGANVLTF. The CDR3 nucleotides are TGTGCCAGCAGCAACAGGGGAGGCAGCCGCTCTGGGGCCAACGTCCTGACTTTC.

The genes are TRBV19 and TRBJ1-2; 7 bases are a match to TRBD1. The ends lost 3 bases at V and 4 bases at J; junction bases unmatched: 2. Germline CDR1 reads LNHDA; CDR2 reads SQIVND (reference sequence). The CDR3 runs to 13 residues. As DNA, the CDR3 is TGTGCCAGTAGTATTGGGACAGTCTATGGCTACACCTTC. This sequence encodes CASSIGTVYGYTF. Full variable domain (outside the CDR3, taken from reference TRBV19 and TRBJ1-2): DGGITQSPKYLFRKEGQNVTLSCEQNLNHDAMYWYRQDPGQGLRLIYYSQIVNDFQKGDIAEGYSVSREKKESFPLTVTSAQKNPTAFYLCASSIGTVYGYTFGSGTRLTVV.

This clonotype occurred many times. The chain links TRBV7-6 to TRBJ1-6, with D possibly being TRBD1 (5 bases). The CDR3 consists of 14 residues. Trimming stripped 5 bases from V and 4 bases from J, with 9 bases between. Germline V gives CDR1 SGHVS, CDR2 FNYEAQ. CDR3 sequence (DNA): TGTGCCAGCAGCCCGGGACGGTATAATTCACCCCTCCACTTT. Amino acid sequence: CASSPGRYNSPLHF.

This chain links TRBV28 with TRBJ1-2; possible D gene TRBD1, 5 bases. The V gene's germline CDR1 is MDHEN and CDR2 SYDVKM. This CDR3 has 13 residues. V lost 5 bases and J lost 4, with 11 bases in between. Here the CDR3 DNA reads TGTGCCAGCAGTGGGAGGGACTCCTATGGCTACACCTTC. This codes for CASSGRDSYGYTF.

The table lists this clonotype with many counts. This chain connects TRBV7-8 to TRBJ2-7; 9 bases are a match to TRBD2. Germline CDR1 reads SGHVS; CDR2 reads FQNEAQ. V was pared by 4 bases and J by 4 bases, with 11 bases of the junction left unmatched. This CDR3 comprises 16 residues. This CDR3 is CASSSRLADIGYEQYF. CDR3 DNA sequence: TGTGCCAGCAGCTCCCGACTAGCGGATATTGGATACGAGCAGTACTTC.

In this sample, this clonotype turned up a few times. For the CDR3, the DNA is TGTGCCAGCTGTCATATTCTAGCGGGGGTAAACAATGAGCAGTTCTTC. Its protein is CASCHILAGVNNEQFF. The chain employs TRBV27 and TRBJ2-1; 10 bases agree with TRBD2. From germline, CDR1 is MNHEY and CDR2 SMNVEV (reference sequence). V trimming: 8 bases; J trimming: 5 bases; junction bases outside the gene matches: 12. The CDR3 has 16 amino acids.

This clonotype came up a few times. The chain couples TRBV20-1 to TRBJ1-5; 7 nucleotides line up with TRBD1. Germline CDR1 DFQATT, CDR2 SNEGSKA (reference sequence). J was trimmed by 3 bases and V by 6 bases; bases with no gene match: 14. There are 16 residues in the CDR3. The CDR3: CSAIGTDTYHNQPQHF. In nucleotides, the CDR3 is TGCAGTGCCATCGGGACAGATACTTATCACAATCAGCCCCAGCATTTT.

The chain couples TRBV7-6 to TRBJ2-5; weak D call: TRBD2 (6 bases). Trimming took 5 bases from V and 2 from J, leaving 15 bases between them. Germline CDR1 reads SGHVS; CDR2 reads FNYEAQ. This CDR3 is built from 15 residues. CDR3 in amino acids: CASSPIPRGQETQYF. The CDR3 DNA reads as TGTGCCAGCAGCCCTATCCCCCGGGGGCAAGAGACCCAGTACTTC.

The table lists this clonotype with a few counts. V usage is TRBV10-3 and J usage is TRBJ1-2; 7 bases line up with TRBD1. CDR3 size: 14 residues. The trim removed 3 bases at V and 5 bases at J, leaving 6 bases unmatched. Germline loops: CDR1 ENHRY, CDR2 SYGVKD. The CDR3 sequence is CAISDDRAAYGYTF. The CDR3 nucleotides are TGTGCCATCAGTGACGACAGGGCGGCTTATGGCTACACCTTC.

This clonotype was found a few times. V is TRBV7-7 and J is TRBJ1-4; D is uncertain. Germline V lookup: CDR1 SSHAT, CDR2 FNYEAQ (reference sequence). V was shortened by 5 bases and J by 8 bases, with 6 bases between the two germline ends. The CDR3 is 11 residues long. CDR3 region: CASSGFEKLFF. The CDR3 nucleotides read TGTGCCAGCAGCGGGTTCGAAAAACTGTTTTTT.

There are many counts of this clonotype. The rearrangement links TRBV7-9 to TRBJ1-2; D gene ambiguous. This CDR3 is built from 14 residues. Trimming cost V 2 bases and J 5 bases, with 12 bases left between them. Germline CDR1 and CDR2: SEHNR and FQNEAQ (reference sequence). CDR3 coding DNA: TGTGCCAGCAGCTTAAATTCGGCGTCTTATGGCTACACCTTC. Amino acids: CASSLNSASYGYTF.

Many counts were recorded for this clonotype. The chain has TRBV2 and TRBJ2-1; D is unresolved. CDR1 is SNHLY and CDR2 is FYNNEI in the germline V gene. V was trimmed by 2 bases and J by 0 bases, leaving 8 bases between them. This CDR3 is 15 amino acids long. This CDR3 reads CASSEIRSSYNEQFF. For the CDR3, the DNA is TGTGCCAGCAGTGAAATCCGTAGCTCCTACAATGAGCAGTTCTTC.

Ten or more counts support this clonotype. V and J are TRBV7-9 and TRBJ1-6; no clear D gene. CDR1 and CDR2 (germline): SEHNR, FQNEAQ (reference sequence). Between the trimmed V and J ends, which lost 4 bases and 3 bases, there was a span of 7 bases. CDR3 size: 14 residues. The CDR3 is CASSSDGYNSPLHF. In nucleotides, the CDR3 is TGTGCCAGCAGCTCGGACGGCTATAATTCACCCCTCCACTTT.

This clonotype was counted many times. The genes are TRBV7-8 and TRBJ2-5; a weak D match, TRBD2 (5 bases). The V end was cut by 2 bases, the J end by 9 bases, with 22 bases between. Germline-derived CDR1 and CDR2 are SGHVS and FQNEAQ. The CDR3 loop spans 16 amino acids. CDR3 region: CASSLLASNLGRAQYF. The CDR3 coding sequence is TGTGCCAGCAGCTTACTGGCTAGCAACCTGGGTCGGGCCCAGTACTTC.

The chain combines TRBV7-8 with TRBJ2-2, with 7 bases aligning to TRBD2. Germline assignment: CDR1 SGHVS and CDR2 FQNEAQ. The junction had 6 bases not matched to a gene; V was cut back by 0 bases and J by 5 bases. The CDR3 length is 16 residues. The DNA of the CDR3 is TGTGCCAGCAGCTTAGCGGGCGGGGGAAGGACCGGGGAGCTGTTTTTT. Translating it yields CASSLAGGGRTGELFF.

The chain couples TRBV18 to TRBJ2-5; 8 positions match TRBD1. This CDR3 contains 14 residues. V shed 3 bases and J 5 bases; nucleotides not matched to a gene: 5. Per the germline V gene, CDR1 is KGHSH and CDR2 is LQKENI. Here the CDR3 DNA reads TGTGCCAGCTCACCCACGACAGGGGATGAGACCCAGTACTTC. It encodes CASSPTTGDETQYF.

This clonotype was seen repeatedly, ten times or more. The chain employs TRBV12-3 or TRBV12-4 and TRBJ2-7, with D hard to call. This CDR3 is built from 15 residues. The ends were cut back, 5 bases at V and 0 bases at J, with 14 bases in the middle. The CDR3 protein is CASSPRAASSYEQYF. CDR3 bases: TGTGCCAGCAGTCCAAGGGCGGCGAGCTCCTACGAGCAGTACTTC.

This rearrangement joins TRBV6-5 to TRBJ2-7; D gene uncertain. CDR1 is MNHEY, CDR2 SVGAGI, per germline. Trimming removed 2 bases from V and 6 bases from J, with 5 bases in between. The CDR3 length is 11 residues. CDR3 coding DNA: TGTGCCAGCAGTTACGAGGCCGAGCAGTACTTC. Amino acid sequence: CASSYEAEQYF.

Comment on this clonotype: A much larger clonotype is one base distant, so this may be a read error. The CDR3 DNA is TGTGTCAGCTCGCCTTGGTCCGGGGAGACAGATACGCAGTATTTT. This sequence encodes CVSSPWSGETDTQYF. The V and J genes are TRBV18 and TRBJ2-3; D might be TRBD2 (5 bases). CDR1 and CDR2 from the germline V gene are KGHSH and LQKENI. The CDR3 spans 15 residues.

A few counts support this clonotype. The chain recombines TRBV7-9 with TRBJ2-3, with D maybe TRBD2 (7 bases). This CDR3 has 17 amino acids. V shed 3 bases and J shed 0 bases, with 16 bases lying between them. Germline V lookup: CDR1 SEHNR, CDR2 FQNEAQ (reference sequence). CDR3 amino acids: CASSFPARGPSTDTQYF. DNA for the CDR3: TGTGCCAGCAGCTTCCCTGCGCGGGGGCCAAGCACAGATACGCAGTATTTT.

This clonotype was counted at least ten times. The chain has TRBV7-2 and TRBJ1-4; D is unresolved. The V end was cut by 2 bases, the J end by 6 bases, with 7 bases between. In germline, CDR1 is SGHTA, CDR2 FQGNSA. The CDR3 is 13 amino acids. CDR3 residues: CASSLPNDEKLFF. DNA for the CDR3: TGTGCCAGCAGCTTACCGAATGATGAAAAACTGTTTTTT.

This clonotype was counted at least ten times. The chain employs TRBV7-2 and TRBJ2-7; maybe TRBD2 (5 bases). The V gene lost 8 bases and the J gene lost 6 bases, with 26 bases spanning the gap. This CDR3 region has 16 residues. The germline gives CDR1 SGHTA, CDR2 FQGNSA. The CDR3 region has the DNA TGTGCCAGCGGGCGAGGGAGTGACGGATTGAATGGCGAGCAGTACTTC. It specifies CASGRGSDGLNGEQYF.

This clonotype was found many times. CDR3 DNA: TGTGCCAGCAGCAAGACGGTCTATAATTCACCCCTCCACTTT. Protein: CASSKTVYNSPLHF. V and J are TRBV7-9 and TRBJ1-6; D call uncertain. Germline-derived CDR1 and CDR2 are SEHNR and FQNEAQ (reference sequence). This CDR3 has 14 amino acids. Trimming left V 5 bases short and J 3 bases short, with 8 bases between.

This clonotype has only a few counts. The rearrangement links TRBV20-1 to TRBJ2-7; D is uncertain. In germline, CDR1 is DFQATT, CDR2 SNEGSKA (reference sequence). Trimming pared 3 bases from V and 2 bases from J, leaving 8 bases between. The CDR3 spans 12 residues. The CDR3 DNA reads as TGCAGTGCTAGGGTTGATCCCTACGAGCAGTACTTC. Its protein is CSARVDPYEQYF.

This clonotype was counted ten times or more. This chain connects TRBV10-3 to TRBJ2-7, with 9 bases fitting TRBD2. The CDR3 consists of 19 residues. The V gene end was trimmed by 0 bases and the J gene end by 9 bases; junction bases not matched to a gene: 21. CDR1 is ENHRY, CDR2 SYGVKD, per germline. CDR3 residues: CAISESMSVSVLAGLPQYF. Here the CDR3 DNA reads TGTGCCATCAGTGAGTCGATGAGTGTGTCTGTACTAGCGGGCCTCCCGCAGTACTTC.